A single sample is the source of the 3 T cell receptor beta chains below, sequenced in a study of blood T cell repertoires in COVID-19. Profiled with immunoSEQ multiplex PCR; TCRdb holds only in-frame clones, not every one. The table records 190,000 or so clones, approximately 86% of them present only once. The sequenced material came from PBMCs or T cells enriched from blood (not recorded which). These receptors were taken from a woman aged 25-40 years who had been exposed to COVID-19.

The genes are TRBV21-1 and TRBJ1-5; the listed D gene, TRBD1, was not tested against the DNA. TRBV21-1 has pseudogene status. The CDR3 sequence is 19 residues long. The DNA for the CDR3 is TGTGCCAGCAGCAAAGTAGGGACAGGGTACGGCTATAGCAATCAGCCCCAGCATTTT. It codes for CASSKVGTGYGYSNQPQHF.

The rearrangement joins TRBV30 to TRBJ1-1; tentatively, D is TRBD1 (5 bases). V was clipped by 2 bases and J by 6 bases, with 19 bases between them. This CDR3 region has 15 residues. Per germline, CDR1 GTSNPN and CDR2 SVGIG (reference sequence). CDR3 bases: TGTGCCTGGAGTCCAATCCGCGGGATAGGGGCTGAAGCTTTCTTT. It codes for CAWSPIRGIGAEAFF.

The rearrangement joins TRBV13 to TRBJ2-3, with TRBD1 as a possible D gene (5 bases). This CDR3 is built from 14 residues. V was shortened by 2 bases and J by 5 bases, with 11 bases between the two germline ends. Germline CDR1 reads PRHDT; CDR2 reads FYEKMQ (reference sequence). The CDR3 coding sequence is TGTGCCAGCAGCTTACAAGGGGCAGGAGATACGCAGTATTTT. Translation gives CASSLQGAGDTQYF.